The present T cell receptor (beta chain) was sequenced within a study of T cell responses to AZD1222 COVID-19 vaccine. The CDR3 runs 11 residues. The germline CDR1 and CDR2 sequences are SQVTM and ANQGSEA. Germline trimming cut 7 bases from V and 8 bases from J; bases unmatched to any gene: 7. Libraries were prepared by immunoSEQ multiplex PCR; TCRdb keeps only in-frame clonotypes and omits some of them. The sample lists fewer than 85,000 clones; around 86% were seen once. The sequence was collected from an adult who received the AZD1222 COVID-19 vaccine. The sequencing here drew on peripheral blood, taken 28 days after the second AZD1222 dose. The J gene is TRBJ1-2, the V gene TRBV29-1; the match to TRBD1 covers 7 bases. This CDR3 is CSGGGHDGYTF. CDR3 DNA: TGCAGCGGAGGGGGCCACGACGGCTACACCTTC.